This TCR beta chain is from a study of technical replicates of blood from several donors. Germline CDR1 and CDR2: LGHNA and YSLEER. Trimming at V came to 2 bases and at J to 2 bases, leaving 2 bases not matched to a gene. The CDR3 runs to 15 residues. TCRdb's copy holds only in-frame clones and misses some; the assay was immunoSEQ multiplex PCR. This sample yields about 64,000 clones, of which 86% are seen a single time; less than 6% belongs to the top ten. The receptor was derived from a human donor in good health. Some clones in this sample may be carry-over from other donors' samples. Material for sequencing was PBMCs. V and J are TRBV4-3 and TRBJ2-1, with 8 positions matching TRBD1. The CDR3 nucleotides read TGCGCCAGCAGCCAATGGACAGGGACCTACAATGAGCAGTTCTTC. This sequence encodes CASSQWTGTYNEQFF.